Listed below are T cell receptor beta chains from one sample, sequenced in a study of blood T cell repertoires in COVID-19. Clones were read by immunoSEQ multiplex PCR, and TCRdb kept only the in-frame ones, dropping some. The sample yields about 72,000 clones, approximately 82% seen once. The sequenced material came from peripheral blood. Source of these receptors: an elderly woman with acute or convalescent COVID-19. Both conserved end residues are part of each CDR3. D genes are given only for firm matches. Size tells how often a clone was seen (once, few, many) or the class of an expanded clone, and some rows leave it out.

CDR3 DNA,CDR3 protein,clone size,D gene,CDR3 length,J gene,V gene
TGCAGCGTTGAATACGGTGCGTACAATGAGCAGTTCTTC,CSVEYGAYNEQFF,-,-,13,TRBJ2-1,TRBV29-1
TGTGCCTGGGATACAACTAGCGGGGTGGCCGAGACCCAGTACTTC,CAWDTTSGVAETQYF,-,TRBD2,15,TRBJ2-5,TRBV30
TGTGCCAGCTCACCACGACAGGGAGGTGAAGCTTTCTTT,CASSPRQGGEAFF,-,TRBD1,13,TRBJ1-1,TRBV18
TGCGCCAGCAGCTTAACTGGACAGGGGTACACTGAAGCTTTCTTT,CASSLTGQGYTEAFF,-,TRBD1,15,TRBJ1-1,TRBV5-1
TGCGCCAGCAGTGCCGCCCTAGCGGGGACTACAGATACGCAGTATTTT,CASSAALAGTTDTQYF,-,TRBD2,16,TRBJ2-3,TRBV10-1
TGTGCCAGCAGCTTGGCCCTTAGTAGACTGTTCTTC,CASSLALSRLFF,-,-,12,TRBJ2-1,TRBV5-4
TGTGCCAGCAGCTTTGGGGCGGGAGGGTACAATGAGCAGTTCTTC,CASSFGAGGYNEQFF,-,TRBD2,15,TRBJ2-1,TRBV5-5
TGTGCCAGCTCACCAACCCGGGACTCTGGAAACACCATATATTTT,CASSPTRDSGNTIYF,-,-,15,TRBJ1-3,TRBV18
TGTGCCAGCAGCTTGGCCTCCGGGGACTATGGCTACACCTTC,CASSLASGDYGYTF,-,-,14,TRBJ1-2,TRBV5-4
TGTGCCAGCTCACCATCGTACAGGACGCTTAACATGAACACTGAAGCTTTCTTT,CASSPSYRTLNMNTEAFF,-,-,18,TRBJ1-1,TRBV18
TGTGCCGGTCCTGAGGGGGCCGGGGAGCTGTTTTTT,CAGPEGAGELFF,-,-,12,TRBJ2-2,TRBV15
TGTGCCAGCTCACAAAGCGGGGAGGGCACTGAAGCTTTCTTT,CASSQSGEGTEAFF,-,-,14,TRBJ1-1,TRBV18
TGCGCCAGCAGAGAACAGGACTCCTATAATTCACCCCTCCACTTT,CASREQDSYNSPLHF,-,-,15,TRBJ1-6,TRBV5-1
TGTGCCACCAGTGATCCGCTAGCGGGAGGTTCGGAGACCCAGTACTTC,CATSDPLAGGSETQYF,-,TRBD2,16,TRBJ2-5,TRBV24-1
TGTGCCAGCTCGCCAGGCGGGGTGGGCTATGGCTACACCTTC,CASSPGGVGYGYTF,-,-,14,TRBJ1-2,TRBV5-5
TGTGCCAGCAGCAGGACAGGGGGGAATGAAAAACTGTTTTTT,CASSRTGGNEKLFF,-,TRBD1,14,TRBJ1-4,TRBV3-1/TRBV3-2
TGCAGCGTTTCCGGGACTAGCGGGAGTTTCAACGAGCAGTACTTC,CSVSGTSGSFNEQYF,-,TRBD2,15,TRBJ2-7,TRBV29-1
TGTGCCAGTAGTTTCACCCCTAGCGGGAGGGCGTATGAGCAGTTCTTC,CASSFTPSGRAYEQFF,-,TRBD2,16,TRBJ2-1,TRBV19
TGTGCCAGCAGTCCGGGGGGGCAGCGTACGCAGTATTTT,CASSPGGQRTQYF,-,TRBD2,13,TRBJ2-3,TRBV12-3/TRBV12-4
TGTGCCAGCAGTTACAAGTCAGGGGGCGCGGACTATGGCTACACCTTC,CASSYKSGGADYGYTF,-,TRBD1,16,TRBJ1-2,TRBV6-5
TGCGCCAGCAGCTTGGGACCAGGGGCCACCGGGGAGCTGTTTTTT,CASSLGPGATGELFF,-,-,15,TRBJ2-2,TRBV5-1
TGTGCCAGCAGTCTATTCAGTGGGACAGGGGCCCATGGCTACACCTTC,CASSLFSGTGAHGYTF,-,TRBD1,16,TRBJ1-2,TRBV6-2/TRBV6-3
TGTGCCAGCAGTTCTACCGGGACAGGGGGCAATAGGGATGGCTACACCTTC,CASSSTGTGGNRDGYTF,-,TRBD1,17,TRBJ1-2,TRBV14
TGTGCCAGCGACACTAGCGGCCTCACAGATACGCAGTATTTT,CASDTSGLTDTQYF,-,TRBD2,14,TRBJ2-3,TRBV6-5
TGTGCCATCAGTCAGGCCGGGGACACCGGGGAGCTGTTTTTT,CAISQAGDTGELFF,-,-,14,TRBJ2-2,TRBV10-3
TGTGCCAGTAAGGTGGCAGGGCGATTCGACACTGAAGCTTTCTTT,CASKVAGRFDTEAFF,-,-,15,TRBJ1-1,TRBV19
TGTGCCAGCAGTAATTCCGGGGACACTGAAGCTTTCTTT,CASSNSGDTEAFF,-,-,13,TRBJ1-1,TRBV6-5
TGTGCCAGTACGGAGGGTTCCTCTGGAAACACCATATATTTT,CASTEGSSGNTIYF,-,-,14,TRBJ1-3,TRBV19
TGTGCCAGCAGCTCGGGACAGCAAGAGACCCAGTACTTC,CASSSGQQETQYF,-,TRBD1,13,TRBJ2-5,TRBV3-1/TRBV3-2
TGTGCCAGCAGCAGTTACGAGCAGTACTTC,CASSSYEQYF,-,-,10,TRBJ2-7,TRBV2
TGTGCCAGCAGCTCCGGGACAGGGGGCGCCGGAGCCTATGGCTACACCTTC,CASSSGTGGAGAYGYTF,-,TRBD1,17,TRBJ1-2,TRBV7-9
TGTGCTAGCAGACGGACAGGGCTGAACACCGGGGAGCTGTTTTTT,CASRRTGLNTGELFF,-,TRBD1,15,TRBJ2-2,TRBV7-7
TGTGCCAGCAGTTGGGCCGGGGACACAGATACGCAGTATTTT,CASSWAGDTDTQYF,once,-,14,TRBJ2-3,TRBV6-5
TGCGCCAGCAGCCCCTACTCCCCGGGAGGTCATCAGCCCCAGCATTTT,CASSPYSPGGHQPQHF,-,-,16,TRBJ1-5,TRBV4-1
TGTGCCAGCAGCGTGGGACTAGCGGGAGCAGAGACCCAGTACTTC,CASSVGLAGAETQYF,-,TRBD2,15,TRBJ2-5,TRBV5-5
TGTGCCTGGGGGGGACAGCTGAACACTGAAGCTTTCTTT,CAWGGQLNTEAFF,-,TRBD1,13,TRBJ1-1,TRBV30
TGTGCCAGCAGCGTAAACGGGAGGGCCTACAATGAGCAGTTCTTC,CASSVNGRAYNEQFF,-,TRBD2,15,TRBJ2-1,TRBV9
TGTGCCAGCAAAAGGGCGGGGTATAGCAATCAGCCCCAGCATTTT,CASKRAGYSNQPQHF,few,-,15,TRBJ1-5,TRBV27
TGTGCCAGCAACCGACAGGGTGAAGCTTTCTTT,CASNRQGEAFF,once,TRBD1,11,TRBJ1-1,TRBV2
TGTGCCTGGAGTCTCGGTGGGGGGACCACAGATACGCAGTATTTT,CAWSLGGGTTDTQYF,-,-,15,TRBJ2-3,TRBV30
TGTGCCAGCACTCCGGGACACCTATATGGCTACACCTTC,CASTPGHLYGYTF,-,-,13,TRBJ1-2,TRBV6-6
TGTGCCAGCAGCGTAGGGGCGTCTGGAAACACCATATATTTT,CASSVGASGNTIYF,-,-,14,TRBJ1-3,TRBV9
TGTGCCAGCAGCTTAGATCCGGGGGCTAGCGGGAGACCGGGGGATACGCAGTATTTT,CASSLDPGASGRPGDTQYF,-,TRBD2,19,TRBJ2-3,TRBV11-2
TGTGCCAGCAGCCCGTGGACTAGCGGGAGTTACAATGAGCAGTTCTTC,CASSPWTSGSYNEQFF,-,TRBD2,16,TRBJ2-1,TRBV7-6
TGTGCCAGCAGCTTACAAGGGAGCCCCCAGGGGGAGACCCAGTACTTC,CASSLQGSPQGETQYF,-,-,16,TRBJ2-5,TRBV7-6
TGTGCCAGTTGGGGGGGAAATGGGCACAATGAGCAGTTCTTC,CASWGGNGHNEQFF,-,TRBD2,14,TRBJ2-1,TRBV5-6
TGTGCCAGCAGCCCGAACCCCGGGACAGGCCAGACCCAGTACTTC,CASSPNPGTGQTQYF,-,TRBD1,15,TRBJ2-5,TRBV6-5
TGTGCCATCAGTGATAGCGGGAGCTCCTACAATGAGCAGTTCTTC,CAISDSGSSYNEQFF,-,TRBD2,15,TRBJ2-1,TRBV10-3
TGTGCCAGCACCCCAGGGGGTAGTTGGGGCTACACCTTC,CASTPGGSWGYTF,-,TRBD1,13,TRBJ1-2,TRBV12-3/TRBV12-4
TGCGCCAGCAGCCAAGGGGACAGGGCAAGTGGAAACACCATATATTTT,CASSQGDRASGNTIYF,-,TRBD1,16,TRBJ1-3,TRBV4-1
TGTGCCAGTAGTCCTCGAGGCAGGGCCAGCAATCAGCCCCAGCATTTT,CASSPRGRASNQPQHF,-,-,16,TRBJ1-5,TRBV19
TGTGCCAGCATCAACGGTCTGAACACTGAAGCTTTCTTT,CASINGLNTEAFF,-,-,13,TRBJ1-1,TRBV6-5
TGTGCCAGCTCACCAGAACAAACGGGCACTGAAGCTTTCTTT,CASSPEQTGTEAFF,-,-,14,TRBJ1-1,TRBV18
TGTGCCAGCGGCACAGTGAGCTCCTACGAGCAGTACTTC,CASGTVSSYEQYF,-,-,13,TRBJ2-7,TRBV6-5
TGTGCCAGCAGGCTAGGGGGGGATCAGCCCCAGCATTTT,CASRLGGDQPQHF,-,-,13,TRBJ1-5,TRBV12-3/TRBV12-4
TGTGCCTGGAGTCTCCGGACAGGGGGCGTTGCCGGGGAGCTGTTTTTT,CAWSLRTGGVAGELFF,-,TRBD1,16,TRBJ2-2,TRBV30
TGTGCCAGCAGCTACCTCGGGGGGGCCAGGGCAGATACGCAGTATTTT,CASSYLGGARADTQYF,-,TRBD2,16,TRBJ2-3,TRBV5-6
TGTGCCATCAGTGAGTCAGGAGAGCACTATGGCTACACCTTC,CAISESGEHYGYTF,-,-,14,TRBJ1-2,TRBV10-3
TGTGCCAGTAGTCCGACGACAGGGGCTAGCTCCTATAATTCACCCCTCCACTTT,CASSPTTGASSYNSPLHF,-,TRBD1,18,TRBJ1-6,TRBV19
TGTGCCACCCGCGGGGGTACTCAGTCCTACGAGCAGTACTTC,CATRGGTQSYEQYF,-,TRBD2,14,TRBJ2-7,TRBV6-5